Included here is one T cell receptor beta chain sequence, with context. Its antigen is currently not known. Per-nucleotide qualities are absent, and no much larger clonotype sits a single base away. The donors were included in the validation cohort of some 120 subjects, a group kept apart from the roughly 700-subject first cohort. From its cysteine to its phenylalanine, the CDR3 spans 15 amino acids. Of the read, only the CDR3 DNA is kept; its 45 bases are in frame from base 1. The method behind the library was the immunoSEQ multiplex PCR assay. The study's own analysis went as follows. A statistical classification framework was developed to diagnose cytomegalovirus status using the catalog of TCR beta chain sequences. TCRdb obtained this table from immuneACCESS and retained in-frame rearrangements with V and J assigned. These tables miss some clones; where compared with another copy, unresolved V genes account for less than half of the shortfall, and the remainder is unexplained. Clonal size and the V and J genes are those of that table, whereas D and trimming came from the DNA. The sample profile shows approximately 190,000 clones; 75% to 90% of them were found once. Jointly, the top ten make up more than 6.5% of the sample.

The record originates from a study of cytomegalovirus exposure and HLA in healthy donors (dated by TCRdb to the late 2010s). Regarding the study in general: According to a later analysis, one platform produced both the roughly 130 validation repertoires and the approximately 600 repertoires of the first cohort. The aim of the study was to test whether cataloging public T cell receptors could identify signatures of past pathogen exposure. In addition to the first cohort of roughly 700 subjects, a separate validation cohort of around 110 different subjects was used. To predict cytomegalovirus infection status, the study combined high-throughput TCR immunosequencing, statistical association of individual TCRs with disease status, and machine learning.

Paper-wide results and their limitations: A later analysis had no HLA typing for the validation cohort, so co-occurrence there was scored across all 120 or so repertoires. The study listed 164 TCR beta chains as associated with cytomegalovirus. Subsequent analysis determined that TCRs grouped into clusters in the first cohort also showed a tendency toward co-occurrence across the 120 or so validation repertoires, and approximately 94% of cluster scores exceeded 0. Three of the identified cytomegalovirus-associated TCR beta chains were confirmed in vitro to be specific for cytomegalovirus antigens. The classifier was reported to diagnose cytomegalovirus status with high specificity and sensitivity in both the original cohort and the validation cohort. Most TCR sequences were observed very rarely across donors, whereas some public TCRs were present in many individuals. It was suggested by the authors that the approach could potentially be generalized to other disease states and immunological phenotypes.

The receptor was derived from a man between 18 and 35 years old in good health and CMV-seropositive. The sample comprised PBMCs. The sequence is built from TRBV21-1 and TRBJ2-4; the table assigns TRBD1, which was not confirmed against the DNA. TRBV21-1 is a documented pseudogene. The DNA is as follows: TGTGCCAGCAGCAAAGTCGACCAGGTCAAAAACATTCAGTACTTC. Its protein reads: CASSKVDQVKNIQYF.